This entry describes one TCR beta chain. Its binding antigen is unknown. Within one base of it there is no much larger clone, and no base qualities were kept. The cohort included about 30 patients with locally advanced or metastatic urothelial carcinoma who were treated at Memorial Sloan Kettering on a trial protocol. Peripheral blood mononuclear cells were collected from each patient pretreatment and during treatment, giving between 1 and 8 total time points per patient. The Qiagen DNeasy Blood extraction kit was used to purify genomic DNA from total PBMCs and tumor samples. PBMCs were collected pretreatment and during treatment, and were isolated and stored as previously described. To estimate absolute template abundance from read counts, synthetic TCR analog templates were spiked into each PCR. The immunoSEQ assay was used to amplify TCRbeta CDR3 regions from genomic DNA with bias-controlled V and J gene primers. Rearranged TCRbeta segments were sequenced at approximately 20X coverage. Per the original workflow: Sequencing errors were corrected by clustering and CDR3s were annotated against IMGT to assign V, D and J genes. Downstream analyses used only productive TCRbeta rearrangements and left out out-of-frame or stop-codon sequences. Clonality was computed as one minus Shannon entropy normalized by the log of the number of unique productive sequences. Fisher's exact test with Benjamini-Hochberg correction, using a cutoff of adjusted p below 0.01, was how clones that differed between time points or between blood and tumor were identified. The table was pulled from immuneACCESS by TCRdb, which kept in-frame rearrangements only. Such tables lose some clones; where checked, under half of the loss comes from unresolved V genes, and the rest has no known cause. That table gives V, J and clone size, and the DNA gave D and trimming. This sample comprises tens of thousands of clones, about 85% of them detected only once. Clones ranked in the top ten supply 7.6% of the sample.

Spanning cysteine to phenylalanine, the CDR3 consists of 15 amino acids. Left in the record is the CDR3 DNA by itself, 45 bases read in frame from the first base. V has 6 bases trimmed and J has 0 bases trimmed; junction bases matching no gene number 5. CDR1 and CDR2 (MNHEY, SVGAGI) derive from the germline V gene. The sample is drawn from a study of PD-L1 blockade in urothelial cancer (TCRdb year 2017). A note on the overall study: Every patient began therapy at some point between 2013 and 2015 and was given atezolizumab 1,200 mg intravenously every 3 weeks. The study was an exploratory multi-omic analysis of somatic, immune and clinical correlates of response to PD-L1 blockade with atezolizumab in urothelial cancer. Pretreatment tumor samples and matched peripheral blood, collected serially before and after atezolizumab treatment, underwent TCR sequencing. Patients had an ECOG performance status of 0 or 1 and had received between 0 and 3 prior chemotherapy regimens. Just over 28 patients had pretreatment blood TCR-seq, about 24 had at least one posttreatment blood collection, and about 24 had tumor TCR-seq. Blood samples gave a median of approximately 150,000 T cells and 82,636 unique TCRs, with a median clonality of 0.080. Durable clinical benefit was defined as progression-free survival longer than 6 months, and TCR features were also tested against progression-free and overall survival. Blood samples were analyzed at 3 weeks after treatment start (second dose) and at 6 weeks after treatment start. In the same patients, whole exome sequencing and RNA sequencing of pretreatment tumors were performed in addition to TCR sequencing. About nine tenths of the roughly 29 patients were identified as males with urothelial cancer of bladder origin, and a prior smoking history was reported by 18 of 29 patients. Durable clinical benefit was achieved by nine patients but not by the remaining 20.

Here is what the overall study found, with its caveats: Patients with durable benefit showed greater expansion of tumor-associated TCR clones in peripheral blood 3 weeks after starting treatment (n ≈ 22, p = 0.022). Because of the small sample size (n of about 30) and the many exploratory analyses performed, the results are intended to be regarded as hypothesis-generating. Improved progression-free and overall survival was associated with having pretreatment peripheral blood TCR clonality below the median.

This chain joins TRBV6-5 to TRBJ2-4; TRBD1 aligns with 7 central bases. The sample consisted of PBMCs, taken around atezolizumab (anti-PD-L1) treatment. The TCR sequence derives from a man in his fifties or sixties with urothelial cancer. The nucleotides read TGTGCCAGCAGACAGGGGTCCTTAGCCAAAAACATTCAGTACTTC. It codes for CASRQGSLAKNIQYF.